This entry lists 25 T cell receptor beta chains sequenced from one sample in a study of blood T cell repertoires in COVID-19. Profiled with immunoSEQ multiplex PCR; TCRdb holds only in-frame clones, not every one. This sample has roughly 63,000 clones; about nine tenths occur once, and the top ten carry roughly 23%. The sample taken for sequencing was peripheral blood. The receptor set was obtained from a woman aged 45 to 65 with active or convalescent COVID-19.

The chain joins TRBV18 to TRBJ2-5; D is uncertain. Trimming took 3 bases from V and 1 from J, leaving 12 bases between them. The germline V gene encodes CDR1 KGHSH and CDR2 LQKENI. The CDR3 spans 15 residues. CDR3 coding DNA: TGTGCCAGCTCACCTTTTCAGGAATTCCAAGAGACCCAGTACTTC. Protein product: CASSPFQEFQETQYF.

This chain uses TRBV5-4 with TRBJ1-2, with a tentative D call TRBD1 (5 bases). CDR1 SGHNT and CDR2 YYREEE come from the germline V gene (reference sequence). The CDR3 totals 14 residues. V lost 0 bases, J lost 1 base, and 7 bases lay in between. The CDR3 is CASSLDRINYGYTF. CDR3 in DNA: TGTGCCAGCAGCTTGGACAGGATTAACTATGGCTACACCTTC. The variable domain in full, completed from reference TRBV5-4 and TRBJ1-2, reads ETGVTQSPTHLIKTRGQQVTLRCSSQSGHNTVSWYQQALGQGPQFIFQYYREEENGRGNFPPRFSGLQFPNYSSELNVNALELDDSALYLCASSLDRINYGYTFGSGTRLTVV.

This chain uses TRBV19 with TRBJ2-7; TRBD2 is a possible D gene (6 bases). Germline V gene data show CDR1 as LNHDA and CDR2 as SQIVND (reference sequence). CDR3 length equals 14 residues. Trimming removed 1 base at V and 3 bases at J, with 10 bases between. The CDR3 loop reads CASSIAGGSYEQYF. DNA of the CDR3: TGTGCCAGTAGTATAGCCGGAGGGAGCTACGAGCAGTACTTC.

The chain carries TRBV7-3 and TRBJ1-1; D is unresolved. The CDR3 consists of 14 residues. Between the trimmed V and J ends, which lost 1 base and 1 base, there was a span of 7 bases. Germline V gene data show CDR1 as SGHTA and CDR2 as FQGTGA. This CDR3 is CASSLIGRNTEAFF. The DNA for the CDR3 is TGTGCCAGCAGCTTAATAGGGAGGAACACTGAAGCTTTCTTT.

The gene calls are TRBV10-3 and TRBJ1-3; D gene unclear. Trimming took off 3 bases at V and 1 base at J, with 7 bases between the two ends. This CDR3 contains 14 residues. CDR1 ENHRY and CDR2 SYGVKD come from the germline V gene. CDR3 region: CAISDQTSGNTIYF. In DNA form, the CDR3 reads TGTGCCATCAGTGATCAAACATCTGGAAACACCATATATTTT.

The DNA for the CDR3 is TGTGCCAGCAGCTTAACGACTAGCGGGGGGTACACAGATACGCAGTATTTT. It encodes CASSLTTSGGYTDTQYF. The V and J genes are TRBV7-6 and TRBJ2-3; 13 bases align to TRBD2. Trimming at V came to 2 bases and at J to 2 bases, leaving 4 bases not matched to a gene. The CDR3 extends over 17 amino acids. Germline V gene data show CDR1 as SGHVS and CDR2 as FNYEAQ.

On this clone itself: An end of the junction differs from the germline gene, which may be a read error. The J gene is TRBJ2-1, the V gene TRBV7-9, with TRBD2 as a possible D gene (6 bases). This CDR3 has 15 residues. Germline CDR1 is SEHNR and CDR2 is FQNEAQ (reference sequence). In DNA form, the CDR3 reads TGTGCCAGCAGCCTAGCGCAGTGGGAGAGGAATGAGCAGTTCTTC. Translating gives CASSLAQWERNEQFF. Filled out from reference TRBV7-9 and TRBJ2-1, the complete variable domain reads DTGVSQNPRHKITKRGQNVTFRCDPISEHNRLYWYRQTLGQGPEFLTYFQNEAQLEKSRLLSDRFSAERPKGSFSTLEIQRTEQGDSAMYLCASSLAQWERNEQFFGPGTRLTVL.

This rearrangement joins TRBV5-1 to TRBJ2-1; TRBD2 agrees at 7 bases. The CDR3 has 15 residues. V lost 0 bases and J lost 7; bases outside the gene matches: 7. Germline-derived CDR1 and CDR2 are SGHRS and YFSETQ. CDR3 in amino acids: CASSLGSSGGNEQFF. The CDR3 DNA reads as TGCGCCAGCAGCTTGGGGTCTAGCGGAGGAAATGAGCAGTTCTTC.

The chain couples TRBV27 to TRBJ2-1; D gene ambiguous. Germline V gene data show CDR1 as MNHEY and CDR2 as SMNVEV (reference sequence). V lost 2 bases to trimming and J lost 8 bases, with 19 bases between them. The CDR3 contains 16 residues. This CDR3 reads CASSLKPFERFHEQFF. Here the CDR3 DNA reads TGTGCCAGCAGTTTAAAACCCTTTGAGAGATTCCATGAGCAGTTCTTC.

In its sample, this clone was seen a few times. The chain combines TRBV27 with TRBJ2-1; 11 bases map to TRBD2. The V gene end was trimmed by 1 base and the J gene end by 4 bases; junction bases not matched to a gene: 9. The CDR3 runs to 18 residues. Germline-derived CDR1 and CDR2 are MNHEY and SMNVEV (reference sequence). CDR3 nucleotides: TGTGCCAGCAGTTTATTATCAGGAGGGACTAGCGGTTACAATGAGCAGTTCTTC. It yields the protein CASSLLSGGTSGYNEQFF.

This clone was detected only once. This sequence joins TRBV28 and TRBJ1-1; D remains unclear. CDR1 and CDR2 from the germline V gene are MDHEN and SYDVKM. Trimming took 2 bases from V and 10 from J, leaving 11 bases between them. The CDR3 is 12 residues long. CDR3 DNA sequence: TGTGCCAGCAGTTTAGGAAGCCCAGGAGCTTTCTTT. It translates to CASSLGSPGAFF.

The rearrangement uses TRBV6-5 and TRBJ2-1; 9 bases match TRBD2. V shed 11 bases, J shed 9 bases, and the junction held 11 bases outside the gene matches. Germline V lookup: CDR1 MNHEY, CDR2 SVGAGI. The CDR3 extends over 13 amino acids. Here the CDR3 reads CAGSGGRAPEQFF. The CDR3 nucleotides are TGTGCCGGTTCGGGCGGGAGGGCCCCTGAGCAGTTCTTC.

The gene calls are TRBV6-5 and TRBJ2-7, with a weak D call TRBD2 (6 bases). The CDR3 is 15 amino acids. CDR1 is MNHEY and CDR2 is SVGAGI in the germline V gene. Trimming removed 6 bases at V and 0 bases at J, with 15 bases between. CDR3 nucleotides: TGTGCCAGCAGACCTCTGGGGGGATACTCCTACGAGCAGTACTTC. This encodes CASRPLGGYSYEQYF.

CDR3 amino acids: CASSRGLTNYGYTF. Here the CDR3 DNA reads TGTGCCAGTAGTCGTGGACTAACTAACTATGGCTACACCTTC. The J gene is TRBJ1-2, the V gene TRBV19; D unresolved. CDR3 length equals 14 residues. The germline V gene encodes CDR1 LNHDA and CDR2 SQIVND (reference sequence). V lost 5 bases, J lost 0 bases, and 10 bases lay in between. Based on the CDR3 plus reference TRBV19 and TRBJ1-2, the full variable domain is DGGITQSPKYLFRKEGQNVTLSCEQNLNHDAMYWYRQDPGQGLRLIYYSQIVNDFQKGDIAEGYSVSREKKESFPLTVTSAQKNPTAFYLCASSRGLTNYGYTFGSGTRLTVV.

The CDR3 spells CASRRQGINNEQFF. The CDR3 DNA follows: TGTGCCAGCAGGAGACAGGGGATTAACAATGAGCAGTTCTTC. The chain links TRBV2 to TRBJ2-1, with 8 bases lining up with TRBD1. The CDR3 totals 14 residues. The V segment lost 6 bases and the J segment 5 bases; nucleotides outside the gene matches: 6. Germline V gene data show CDR1 as SNHLY and CDR2 as FYNNEI.

The chain combines TRBV29-1 with TRBJ2-1; tentatively, D is TRBD2 (7 bases). Germline CDR1 and CDR2: SQVTM and ANQGSEA. V was trimmed by 2 bases and J by 0 bases, leaving 17 bases between them. This CDR3 region has 17 residues. The CDR3 region has the DNA TGCAGCGTTGAAACCCTGGCGGGGGCGAGCTCCTACAATGAGCAGTTCTTC. Protein: CSVETLAGASSYNEQFF.

The DNA for the CDR3 is TGTGCCAGCAGCCCTAACGAGGAGACCCAGTACTTC. This gives the protein CASSPNEETQYF. The chain has TRBV7-9 and TRBJ2-5; the D is unclear. CDR1 is SEHNR, CDR2 FQNEAQ, per germline (reference sequence). CDR3 length: 12 amino acids. Trimming stripped 5 bases from V and 5 bases from J, with 9 bases between.

The chain recombines TRBV19 with TRBJ1-2; 7 positions agree with TRBD1. V trimming: 6 bases; J trimming: 3 bases; junction bases outside the gene matches: 7. Germline V gene sequence: CDR1 LNHDA, CDR2 SQIVND (reference sequence). This CDR3 region has 14 residues. The DNA of the CDR3 is TGTGCCAGTAGCCCGCACGACAGGGACTATGGCTACACCTTC. This sequence encodes CASSPHDRDYGYTF.

The chain couples TRBV10-1 to TRBJ2-1; the match to TRBD2 covers 13 bases. The V gene's germline CDR1 is WNHNN and CDR2 SYGVQD (reference sequence). The CDR3 has 15 residues. Germline trimming cut 6 bases from V and 9 bases from J; bases unmatched to any gene: 8. CDR3: CASRAGTSGTGEQFF. Here the CDR3 DNA reads TGCGCCAGCAGAGCCGGGACTAGCGGGACTGGTGAGCAGTTCTTC.

This chain links TRBV12-3 or TRBV12-4 with TRBJ2-7; D unclear. This CDR3 comprises 12 residues. Trimming took 5 bases from V and 7 from J, leaving 12 bases between them. CDR3: CASSPYLSEQYF. CDR3 DNA: TGTGCCAGCAGTCCCTATCTTTCTGAGCAGTACTTC.

The chain employs TRBV11-3 and TRBJ2-2; D is perhaps TRBD2 (5 bases). Germline V gene data show CDR1 as SGHNT and CDR2 as YENEEA. Trimming removed 5 bases from V and 6 bases from J, with 13 bases in between. The CDR3 totals 14 residues. The CDR3 bases are TGTGCCAGCAGCATTACTAGAGGCGCCGGGGAGCTGTTTTTT. Its translation: CASSITRGAGELFF.

The chain carries TRBV7-9 and TRBJ2-3; the match to TRBD2 covers 10 bases. Looked up from germline, CDR1 is SEHNR and CDR2 is FQNEAQ (reference sequence). This CDR3 is built from 16 residues. V was clipped by 1 base and J by 6 bases; unmatched bases: 7. CDR3 nucleotides: TGTGCCAGCAGCTTAGTACTAGCGGGGCCCGGGGATACGCAGTATTTT. Amino acid sequence: CASSLVLAGPGDTQYF.

This chain uses TRBV5-4 with TRBJ2-1; TRBD2 matches at 13 bases. V lost 4 bases, J lost 10 bases, and 8 bases stayed unmatched. Germline CDR1 and CDR2: SGHNT and YYREEE (reference sequence). There are 15 residues in the CDR3. This CDR3 reads CASSPGLAGVVEQFF. The CDR3 region has the DNA TGTGCCAGCAGCCCAGGACTAGCGGGAGTCGTGGAGCAGTTCTTC.

This sequence joins TRBV6-1 and TRBJ2-7; 10 nucleotides line up with TRBD2. This CDR3 contains 15 residues. Germline V gene sequence: CDR1 MNHNS, CDR2 SASEGT. V lost 3 bases, J lost 5 bases, and 7 bases stayed unmatched. DNA of the CDR3: TGTGCCAGCAGTGACCATCCTAGCGGGAGCAACGAGCAGTACTTC. Its protein product is CASSDHPSGSNEQYF.

J is TRBJ1-1 and V is TRBV27, with 8 bases lining up with TRBD1. In germline, CDR1 is MNHEY, CDR2 SMNVEV (reference sequence). The CDR3 consists of 15 residues. With V trimmed by 6 bases and J by 3 bases, 9 bases remained unmatched. The CDR3 sequence: CASRPLTGGDTEAFF. The CDR3 DNA is TGTGCCAGCAGACCCCTCACAGGGGGGGACACTGAAGCTTTCTTT.